Reported below is one T cell receptor beta chain. As yet, its antigen is unknown. This specimen belongs to a study of OX40 agonist ivuxolimab in advanced cancers. TCRdb's copy holds only in-frame clones and misses some; the assay was immunoSEQ multiplex PCR. The sample lists about 86,000 clones; approximately 88% were seen once. General observations from the study: Some of the nonresponding patients also showed low levels of normalized T-cell clonal expansion. Mean expanded clone counts were higher in CD8+ than CD4+ T cells. No determination was made of the antigen specificity of the expanded peripheral T cells.

Trimming pared 8 bases from V and 3 bases from J, leaving 7 bases between. Germline V lookup: CDR1 ENHRY, CDR2 SYGVKD. The CDR3 totals 11 residues. This specimen was CD4+ or CD8+ T cells sorted from blood, taken in a trial of the OX40 agonist ivuxolimab. The TCR comes from an adult with an advanced solid tumor such as melanoma, head and neck, liver or kidney cancer. This chain uses TRBV10-3 with TRBJ2-5, with D unclear. CDR3 sequence reads: CAIGPEETQYF. The CDR3 DNA is TGTGCCATCGGACCGGAAGAGACCCAGTACTTC.